This T cell receptor (beta chain) was observed in a study of blood T cell repertoires in COVID-19. About the study: Both acute and convalescent COVID-19 samples were obtained from the United States, Italy and Spain. The analysed material was cDNA or gDNA that came from T cells, B-cell-depleted T cells, or PBMCs.

The length of the CDR3 is 15 residues. Germline loops: CDR1 SGHRS, CDR2 YFSETQ. V was shortened by 4 bases and J by 5 bases, with 18 bases between the two germline ends. Authors' data handling: Reference gene primers were amplified, and this amplification served to estimate nucleated cell counts. Libraries were prepared by immunoSEQ multiplex PCR; TCRdb keeps only in-frame clonotypes and omits some of them. That table gives V, J and clone size, and the DNA gave D and trimming. The table lists 210,000 or so clones, around 80% of them singletons. The chain couples TRBV5-1 to TRBJ2-5; D gene uncertain. The origin of this receptor is a man aged 50 to 60 with active or convalescent COVID-19. Sequencing was performed on peripheral blood. CDR3 coding DNA: TGCGCCAGCAGCACCAACCCGCCCTCTAGGGAGACCCAGTACTTC. This sequence encodes CASSTNPPSRETQYF.